The 23 T cell receptor beta chains below come from one sample, sequenced in a study of cytomegalovirus exposure and HLA in healthy donors (dated by TCRdb to 2015 to 2018). The library was produced with the immunoSEQ multiplex PCR assay. For the multiplex PCR, a mixture combining 60 forward primers for TCR Vbeta segments and 13 reverse primers for TCR Jbeta segments was used. TCRdb re-hosts the immuneACCESS table, in-frame sequences only. Its copies lack some clones; in the studies checked, an unresolved V gene accounts for under half of them, and the cause for the rest is not known. The sample has over 20,000 clones on record, under 70% of them singletons. The top ten clonotypes cover about 4.2% of the sample. The sequenced sample was PBMCs. These receptors were taken from a woman between 45 and 65 years old in good health and CMV-seronegative.

V usage is TRBV6-5 and J usage is TRBJ1-1; TRBD1 aligns across 7 bases. The CDR3 is 14 residues long. Germline V gene lookup returns CDR1 MNHEY and CDR2 SVGAGI. V shed 3 bases, J shed 2 bases, and the junction held 3 bases outside the gene matches. The CDR3 is CASSYGTVNTEAFF. CDR3 DNA sequence: TGTGCCAGCAGTTATGGGACAGTTAACACTGAAGCTTTCTTT.

This clone was recorded a few times. This chain's CDR3 is CASSLTGAGGGAFF. CDR3 DNA: TGTGCCAGCAGTTTGACAGGGGCTGGGGGGGGAGCTTTCTTT. The rearrangement uses TRBV6-6 and TRBJ1-1; 8 bases agree with TRBD1. Germline V CDR1 and CDR2: MNHNY, SVGAGI (reference sequence). The V gene end was trimmed by 4 bases and the J gene end by 10 bases; junction bases not matched to a gene: 11. The CDR3 runs 14 residues.

This chain links TRBV7-8 with TRBJ1-6; 10 bases line up with TRBD1. V dropped 5 bases and J dropped 6; count of bases not matched to a gene: 10. The CDR3 extends over 17 amino acids. Germline V gives CDR1 SGHVS, CDR2 FQNEAQ. CDR3 DNA sequence: TGTGCCAGCAGCGTGAGAGACAGGGGGCTGAGTAATTCACCCCTCCACTTT. It codes for CASSVRDRGLSNSPLHF. The whole variable domain, filled in from reference TRBV7-8 and TRBJ1-6, reads GAGVSQSPRYKVAKRGQDVALRCDPISGHVSLFWYQQALGQGPEFLTYFQNEAQLDKSGLPSDRFFAERPEGSVSTLKIQRTQQEDSAVYLCASSVRDRGLSNSPLHFGNGTRLTVT.

A few counts support this clone. V is TRBV5-4 and J is TRBJ2-7, with 11 bases fitting TRBD1. This CDR3 is 15 amino acids long. In germline, CDR1 is SGHNT, CDR2 YYREEE (reference sequence). The ends lost 4 bases at V and 4 bases at J; junction bases unmatched: 7. CDR3 DNA sequence: TGTGCCAGCAGCAGCACCGGGACAGGGGGATACGAGCAGTACTTC. This translates into CASSSTGTGGYEQYF.

The chain has TRBV15 and TRBJ2-7; TRBD2 is a possible D gene (6 bases). The CDR3 loop spans 14 amino acids. Trimming removed 5 bases from V and 0 bases from J, with 11 bases in between. Germline CDR1 LNHNV, CDR2 YYDKDF (reference sequence). The CDR3 is CATSVAVSSYEQYF. The CDR3 bases are TGTGCCACCAGCGTAGCGGTGAGCTCCTACGAGCAGTACTTC.

This chain links TRBV10-3 with TRBJ2-7; 7 positions agree with TRBD1. The CDR3 is 16 residues long. The V and J ends lost 0 bases and 2 bases, in that order; junction bases with no gene match: 7. Germline V CDR1 and CDR2: ENHRY, SYGVKD. CDR3 sequence reads: CAISESGRDSPYEQYF. In nucleotides, the CDR3 is TGTGCCATCAGTGAGTCGGGAAGGGACAGCCCCTACGAGCAGTACTTC.

The chain couples TRBV4-1 to TRBJ1-4, with 9 bases matching TRBD1. The junction had 6 bases not matched to a gene; V was cut back by 2 bases and J by 8 bases. The CDR3 contains 15 residues. Germline CDR1 is MGHRA and CDR2 is YSYEKL. The CDR3 nucleotides read TGCGCCAGCAGCCAAACAGGGGGCGTGGGAGAAAAACTGTTTTTT. It encodes CASSQTGGVGEKLFF.

This CDR3 is CASSVTGSGIGYTF. DNA for the CDR3: TGTGCCAGCAGTGTAACCGGGTCAGGGATAGGCTACACCTTC. The chain recombines TRBV6-5 with TRBJ1-2; a possible D gene is TRBD1 (5 bases). The CDR3 contains 14 residues. V lost 5 bases and J 8 bases, leaving 18 bases between the germline ends. Germline CDR1 reads MNHEY; CDR2 reads SVGAGI.

The CDR3: CSGEQGPSGEQYF. In DNA, the CDR3 is TGCAGCGGAGAACAAGGGCCGAGCGGCGAGCAGTACTTC. The chain recombines TRBV29-1 with TRBJ2-7; D is possibly TRBD2 (5 bases). The V and J ends lost 7 bases and 6 bases respectively, with 19 bases between them. The CDR3 has 13 residues. The germline gives CDR1 SQVTM, CDR2 ANQGSEA.

The chain combines TRBV5-1 with TRBJ1-1; the D gene is possibly TRBD1 (5 bases). Germline assignment: CDR1 SGHRS and CDR2 YFSETQ. V lost 4 bases, J lost 5 bases, and 15 bases lay in between. This CDR3 is 14 amino acids long. The CDR3 DNA follows: TGCGCCAGCAGCCTAGGTGGGGCGGGGACTGAAGCTTTCTTT. Translated, it gives CASSLGGAGTEAFF.

This chain joins TRBV11-2 and TRBJ1-4; the D gene is possibly TRBD1 (6 bases). V was cut by 6 bases and J by 1 base, with 6 bases left in between. Looked up from germline, CDR1 is SGHAT and CDR2 is FQNNGV. The length of the CDR3 is 13 residues. CDR3 bases: TGTGCCAGCAGGGACAGAACTAATGAAAAACTGTTTTTT. Its protein is CASRDRTNEKLFF.

The chain couples TRBV28 to TRBJ1-5, with 9 nucleotides matching TRBD1. CDR1 is MDHEN and CDR2 is SYDVKM in the germline V gene. The CDR3 has 15 residues. After removal of 6 bases from V and 6 bases from J, the junction contained 9 bases not matched to a gene. CDR3 DNA sequence: TGTGCCAGCAGGTACGACAGGGGGTTGGGTCAGCCCCAGCATTTT. Its protein is CASRYDRGLGQPQHF.

This clone was seen more than once but under ten times. This chain uses TRBV2 with TRBJ1-1; D is unresolved. The V and J ends lost 6 bases and 4 bases respectively, with 6 bases between them. The CDR3 is 11 amino acids. Per germline, CDR1 SNHLY and CDR2 FYNNEI. The DNA of the CDR3 is TGTGCCAGCAGACTTATCACTGAAGCTTTCTTT. It codes for CASRLITEAFF.

This chain joins TRBV6-6 and TRBJ1-5; no reliable D call. CDR1 is MNHNY, CDR2 SVGAGI, per germline (reference sequence). The V end was cut by 7 bases, the J end by 3 bases, with 10 bases between. CDR3 size: 13 residues. CDR3 DNA: TGTGCCAGCACTAGCGGGGTCAATCAGCCCCAGCATTTT. The encoded protein is CASTSGVNQPQHF.

The chain is built from TRBV5-1 and TRBJ1-2; 7 bases are a match to TRBD1. J lost 4 bases, V lost 0 bases, and 9 bases had no gene match. CDR1 is SGHRS and CDR2 is YFSETQ in the germline V gene. The CDR3 has 16 amino acids. The DNA of the CDR3 is TGCGCCAGCAGCTTGGATAGTGGTGGGACAGCCTATGGCTACACCTTC. The encoded protein is CASSLDSGGTAYGYTF. Supplemented by reference TRBV5-1 and TRBJ1-2, the full variable domain reads KAGVTQTPRYLIKTRGQQVTLSCSPISGHRSVSWYQQTPGQGLQFLFEYFSETQRNKGNFPGRFSGRQFSNSRSEMNVSTLELGDSALYLCASSLDSGGTAYGYTFGSGTRLTVV.

The chain joins TRBV7-2 to TRBJ1-1, with D maybe TRBD1 (6 bases). V shed 5 bases and J shed 2 bases, with 12 bases lying between them. The CDR3 consists of 14 residues. CDR1 is SGHTA, CDR2 FQGNSA, per germline. CDR3 sequence: CASSPGTYNTEAFF. The CDR3 region has the DNA TGTGCCAGCAGCCCGGGGACATATAACACTGAAGCTTTCTTT. Complete variable domain (other parts from reference TRBV7-2 and TRBJ1-1): GAGVSQSPSNKVTEKGKDVELRCDPISGHTALYWYRQSLGQGLEFLIYFQGNSAPDKSGLPSDRFSAERTGGSVSTLTIQRTQQEDSAVYLCASSPGTYNTEAFFGQGTRLTVV.

The chain uses TRBV5-8 and TRBJ2-7; D uncertain. Per germline, CDR1 SGHTS and CDR2 YDEGEE. This CDR3 comprises 13 residues. The germline V and J ends were trimmed by 0 bases and 4 bases, with 8 bases remaining between them. In nucleotides, the CDR3 is TGTGCCAGCAGCTTGGAAGCGACTTACGAGCAGTACTTC. Translating it yields CASSLEATYEQYF. The variable domain in full, with the rest retrieved from reference TRBV5-8 and TRBJ2-7, is EAGVTQSPTHLIKTRGQQATLRCSPISGHTSVYWYQQALGLGLQFLLWYDEGEERNRGNFPPRFSGRQFPNYSSELNVNALELEDSALYLCASSLEATYEQYFGPGTRLTVT.

The J gene is TRBJ1-3, the V gene TRBV6-5; D ambiguous. The CDR3 has 16 amino acids. V was clipped by 0 bases and J by 0 bases, with 9 bases between them. Germline lookup yields CDR1 MNHEY and CDR2 SVGAGI. Written as DNA, the CDR3 is TGTGCCAGCAGTTACTCGGCGGGGAGCTCTGGAAACACCATATATTTT. It translates to CASSYSAGSSGNTIYF.

The chain is built from TRBV4-2 and TRBJ1-2; D is perhaps TRBD1 (5 bases). The CDR3 spans 13 residues. Trimming removed 4 bases at V and 5 bases at J, with 11 bases between. The germline V gene has CDR1 LGHNA and CDR2 YNFKEQ. The CDR3 is CASSPGRRYGYTF. For the CDR3, the DNA is TGTGCCAGCAGCCCAGGGAGGAGGTATGGCTACACCTTC.

The chain carries TRBV9 and TRBJ1-1; D is unresolved. Trimming cost V 0 bases and J 3 bases, with 9 bases left between them. Germline CDR1 SGDLS, CDR2 YYNGEE. There are 14 residues in the CDR3. CDR3 residues: CASSVVTLDTEAFF. Here the CDR3 DNA reads TGTGCCAGCAGCGTAGTTACACTAGACACTGAAGCTTTCTTT.

This clone came up once. CDR3 loop: CASRSRTANTEAFF. The CDR3, as DNA: TGTGCCAGCCGATCAAGGACAGCGAACACTGAAGCTTTCTTT. The V and J genes are TRBV25-1 and TRBJ1-1; weak D call: TRBD1 (6 bases). V was pared by 8 bases and J by 1 base, with 14 bases between. The germline CDR1 and CDR2 sequences are MGHDK and SYGVNS. CDR3 size: 14 residues.

This clone came up a few times. The V and J genes are TRBV6-5 and TRBJ2-1, with unresolved D. The CDR3 totals 13 residues. Trimming left V 5 bases short and J 6 bases short, with 11 bases between. CDR1 is MNHEY and CDR2 is SVGAGI in the germline V gene. For the CDR3, the DNA is TGTGCCAGCAGTCTTGGAGCTTTCAATGAGCAGTTCTTC. This codes for CASSLGAFNEQFF.

This chain links TRBV19 with TRBJ1-5; D not resolved. CDR1 and CDR2 from the germline V gene are LNHDA and SQIVND (reference sequence). Trimming stripped 10 bases from V and 3 bases from J, with 13 bases between. CDR3 size: 13 residues. CDR3 in DNA: TGTGCCACAAATCACGGTTCCAATCAGCCCCAGCATTTT. Residues: CATNHGSNQPQHF.